Listed below are T cell receptor beta chains from one sample, sequenced in a study of shared clonotypes between healthy human individuals. TCRdb keeps only in-frame clones here, not all; method: immunoSEQ multiplex PCR. The data hold 2 million to 2.5 million clones, with 90% to 95% observed a single time. The specimen was naive CD4+ T cells from PBMCs. Receptors originate from a man younger than 35 in good health. Some clones in this sample may be carry-over from other donors' samples. Each CDR3 is given with its conserved first and last residue. D genes are given only for firm matches. Not all rows give a size; the values are once, few, many and, for expanded clones, a class.

clone size	D gene	V gene	CDR3 length	J gene	CDR3 protein	CDR3 DNA
NA	TRBD1	TRBV29-1	15	TRBJ1-2	CSVVGAGGGNYGYTF	TGCAGCGTTGTCGGTGCAGGGGGAGGTAACTATGGCTACACCTTC
NA	NA	TRBV30	14	TRBJ1-1	CAWSENLGQSKAFF	TGTGCCTGGAGTGAAAACCTTGGACAGAGTAAAGCTTTCTTT
NA	TRBD1	TRBV5-1	15	TRBJ1-2	CASSLVGDSNYGYTF	TGCGCCAGCAGCTTGGTGGGGGACAGTAACTATGGCTACACCTTC
NA	NA	TRBV10-3	14	TRBJ1-5	CAISDGYRHQPQHF	TGTGCCATCAGTGACGGTTATCGCCATCAGCCCCAGCATTTT
NA	TRBD1	TRBV6-1	15	TRBJ1-5	CASRVRGLRNQPQHF	TGTGCCAGCAGGGTCAGGGGGCTACGGAATCAGCCCCAGCATTTT
once	NA	TRBV29-1	12	TRBJ1-1	CSERRRNTEAFF	TGCAGCGAACGGAGGCGGAACACTGAAGCTTTCTTT
NA	NA	TRBV6-1	15	TRBJ2-7	CASSEEARGFYEQYF	TGTGCCAGCAGTGAAGAGGCCCGGGGGTTCTACGAGCAGTACTTC
NA	NA	TRBV1	15	TRBJ2-1	CTSRRLESSYNEQFF	TGCACCAGCCGACGACTAGAAAGCTCCTACAATGAGCAGTTCTTC
NA	NA	TRBV7-3	17	TRBJ2-7	CASSLSLGAVGNYEQYF	TGTGCCAGCAGCTTAAGTTTGGGAGCGGTTGGGAATTACGAGCAGTACTTC
once	NA	TRBV2	16	TRBJ2-1	CASSEPQRHSYNEQFF	TGTGCCAGCAGTGAACCCCAGCGCCACTCCTACAATGAGCAGTTCTTC
NA	NA	TRBV5-8	15	TRBJ2-5	CASSQPGDLGETQYF	TGTGCCAGCAGCCAACCTGGGGACCTTGGAGAGACCCAGTACTTC
NA	NA	TRBV5-7	15	TRBJ2-1	CASSLDPRIYNEQFF	TGTGCCAGCAGCTTGGATCCCAGGATCTACAATGAGCAGTTCTTC
once	NA	TRBV14	13	TRBJ1-2	CASSQDRVYGYTF	TGTGCCAGCAGCCAAGACAGGGTGTATGGCTACACCTTC